The 19 T cell receptor beta chains presented below share a single source sample, sequenced in a study of blood T cell repertoires in COVID-19. Clones were read by immunoSEQ multiplex PCR, and TCRdb kept only the in-frame ones, dropping some. The repertoire includes 150,000 or so clones, around 80% of them detected once, and 13% to 15% sits in the top ten. Sequenced material: peripheral blood. All receptors come from a human donor with acute or convalescent COVID-19. The donor label of this sample is uncertain.

This clone has only a few counts. The chain has TRBV12-3 or TRBV12-4 and TRBJ1-1, with 7 bases aligning to TRBD1. V lost 3 bases and J lost 4; bases outside the gene matches: 2. This CDR3 is 13 amino acids long. The CDR3 sequence: CASSLAGGTEAFF. The CDR3 DNA reads as TGTGCCAGCAGTTTGGCAGGGGGCACTGAAGCTTTCTTT.

The chain is built from TRBV4-1 and TRBJ2-1; 7 bases are a match to TRBD1. V was pared by 0 bases and J by 3 bases, with 5 bases of the junction left unmatched. From germline, CDR1 is MGHRA and CDR2 YSYEKL. The CDR3 totals 16 residues. In DNA form, the CDR3 reads TGCGCCAGCAGCCAAGATGGGGCAGGGGGCTACAATGAGCAGTTCTTC. It specifies CASSQDGAGGYNEQFF.

The V call is TRBV19, the J call TRBJ1-5; D gene uncertain. This CDR3 is built from 16 residues. V lost 1 base, J lost 4 bases, and 14 bases lay in between. The germline gives CDR1 LNHDA, CDR2 SQIVND (reference sequence). CDR3 in amino acids: CASSIVPRITNQPQHF. CDR3 sequence (DNA): TGTGCCAGTAGTATAGTCCCCAGGATCACTAATCAGCCCCAGCATTTT.

The chain recombines TRBV5-1 with TRBJ1-6, with D possibly being TRBD1 (5 bases). Germline V gene sequence: CDR1 SGHRS, CDR2 YFSETQ. The V end lost 0 bases, the J end lost 7 bases, and 11 bases lay between the germline ends. CDR3 length: 15 residues. The CDR3: CASSLVGDFNSPLHF. The CDR3 DNA follows: TGCGCCAGCAGCTTGGTGGGGGACTTCAATTCACCCCTCCACTTT.

The V gene is TRBV19, the J gene TRBJ1-5, with D maybe TRBD1 (5 bases). Trimming took 8 bases from V and 2 from J, leaving 16 bases between them. This CDR3 has 15 residues. Germline V gene lookup returns CDR1 LNHDA and CDR2 SQIVND (reference sequence). CDR3 DNA sequence: TGTGCCAGTGCGGGGCAGTTGGTAGGCAATCAGCCCCAGCATTTT. This translates into CASAGQLVGNQPQHF.

The gene calls are TRBV10-2 and TRBJ1-2, with 8 bases identical to TRBD1. V lost 4 bases and J lost 8; bases outside the gene matches: 6. The CDR3 covers 13 residues. CDR1 and CDR2 from the germline V gene are WSHSY and SAAADI. The CDR3 reads CASSGQGAGGYTF. CDR3 DNA sequence: TGCGCCAGCAGTGGCCAGGGGGCGGGAGGCTACACCTTC.

This clone was counted between two and nine times. The chain employs TRBV6-2 or TRBV6-3 and TRBJ1-2; 7 nucleotides agree with TRBD1. The V segment lost 4 bases and the J segment 5 bases; nucleotides outside the gene matches: 4. Germline assignment: CDR1 MNHEY and CDR2 SVGEGT. The CDR3 spans 13 residues. The DNA of the CDR3 is TGTGCCAGCAGTTCGGGACAGCGGTATGGCTACACCTTC. Translating gives CASSSGQRYGYTF.

The rearrangement links TRBV18 to TRBJ1-2, with TRBD1 matching 7 bases. The CDR3 is made up of 15 amino acids. In germline, CDR1 is KGHSH, CDR2 LQKENI. J lost 8 bases, V lost 1 base, and 10 bases had no gene match. Here the CDR3 reads CASSPQDRPALGYTF. CDR3 coding DNA: TGTGCCAGCTCACCACAGGACAGGCCAGCTCTCGGCTACACCTTC.

J is TRBJ1-1 and V is TRBV5-1; a weak D match, TRBD1 (5 bases). This CDR3 spans 15 amino acids. The germline CDR1 and CDR2 sequences are SGHRS and YFSETQ. Trimming pared 1 base from V and 1 base from J, leaving 11 bases between. CDR3 sequence (DNA): TGCGCCAGCAGCTTGCTCGGACACAGGAACACTGAAGCTTTCTTT. This translates into CASSLLGHRNTEAFF.

This chain connects TRBV6-1 to TRBJ2-5; 11 nucleotides agree with TRBD2. The CDR3 runs 16 residues. V gave up 0 bases and J gave up 2 bases; unmatched junction bases: 2. CDR1 is MNHNS and CDR2 is SASEGT in the germline V gene. Here the CDR3 DNA reads TGTGCCAGCAGTGAAGCGCTAGCGGGGGGACAAGAGACCCAGTACTTC. Amino acids: CASSEALAGGQETQYF.

V usage is TRBV27 and J usage is TRBJ1-2; a possible D gene is TRBD1 (6 bases). V lost 4 bases and J 11 bases, leaving 17 bases between the germline ends. The CDR3 totals 13 residues. Germline V gives CDR1 MNHEY, CDR2 SMNVEV (reference sequence). CDR3 sequence: CASSSHAGTSYTF. CDR3 DNA sequence: TGTGCCAGCAGTTCCCACGCCGGGACATCATACACCTTC.

This clone was counted a single time. The gene calls are TRBV27 and TRBJ1-2; D possibly corresponds to TRBD1 (5 bases). The CDR3 has 14 amino acids. Germline CDR1 MNHEY, CDR2 SMNVEV (reference sequence). The germline V and J ends were trimmed by 5 bases and 4 bases, with 14 bases remaining between them. CDR3 nucleotide sequence: TGTGCCAGCAGTGGAACAGGTTCGGCCTATGGCTACACCTTC. Translation gives CASSGTGSAYGYTF.

J is TRBJ1-1 and V is TRBV12-3 or TRBV12-4; D unresolved. The CDR3 spans 13 residues. The V end was cut by 3 bases, the J end by 1 base, with 6 bases between. The DNA for the CDR3 is TGTGCCAGCAGTTTCTGGCAGAACACTGAAGCTTTCTTT. It encodes CASSFWQNTEAFF.

J is TRBJ1-2 and V is TRBV30; 8 bases fit TRBD1. With V trimmed by 1 base and J by 8 bases, 12 bases remained unmatched. Looked up from germline, CDR1 is GTSNPN and CDR2 is SVGIG (reference sequence). This CDR3 region has 15 residues. CDR3 sequence (DNA): TGTGCCTGGAGTGCCCCGGACAGGGAAAGGGGGGGCTACACCTTC. This encodes CAWSAPDRERGGYTF.

This clone was picked up one time. V usage is TRBV2 and J usage is TRBJ1-5; D perhaps matches TRBD1 (5 bases). The germline V gene encodes CDR1 SNHLY and CDR2 FYNNEI. Trimming left V 2 bases short and J 6 bases short, with 14 bases between. The CDR3 totals 15 residues. The CDR3 DNA follows: TGTGCCAGCAGTGAACTACAGGTGGAACTTCAGCCCCAGCATTTT. This codes for CASSELQVELQPQHF.

This sequence joins TRBV7-9 and TRBJ1-3; 7 bases fit TRBD1. The ends lost 4 bases at V and 7 bases at J; junction bases unmatched: 10. Germline V gene data show CDR1 as SEHNR and CDR2 as FQNEAQ (reference sequence). This CDR3 region has 15 residues. DNA of the CDR3: TGTGCCAGCAGCTCCGGAGGGGGCATAGGGAACACCATATATTTT. Its translation is CASSSGGGIGNTIYF.

This clone was counted only a few times. This rearrangement joins TRBV30 to TRBJ1-6; D gene unclear. The V end lost 3 bases, the J end lost 7 bases, and 10 bases lay between the germline ends. Germline loops: CDR1 GTSNPN, CDR2 SVGIG (reference sequence). This CDR3 is built from 13 residues. This CDR3 is CAWRAGTNSPLHF. Written as DNA, the CDR3 is TGTGCCTGGAGGGCTGGTACGAATTCACCCCTCCACTTT.

On this clone itself: Its ends do not fully match the called genes, so a read error is possible. The chain has TRBV10-3 and TRBJ1-2, with a weak D call TRBD1 (5 bases). Germline V lookup: CDR1 ENHRY, CDR2 SYGVKD. The CDR3 covers 11 residues. The CDR3 is CASSPGSGYTF. CDR3 bases: TGTGCCAGCAGTCCAGGGTCTGGCTACACCTTC.

This clone was found a few times. This chain connects TRBV6-1 to TRBJ2-7, with D possibly matching TRBD2 (5 bases). Between the trimmed V and J ends, which lost 2 bases and 7 bases, there was a span of 18 bases. The CDR3 is made up of 15 amino acids. The germline V gene has CDR1 MNHNS and CDR2 SASEGT. CDR3 bases: TGTGCCAGCAGTGAATCCGGGATCTACTCGGGGGAGCAGTACTTC. This encodes CASSESGIYSGEQYF.